This T cell receptor beta chain was identified during a study of shared clonotypes between healthy human individuals. Trimming cost V 3 bases and J 6 bases, with 24 bases left between them. Per germline, CDR1 SEHNR and CDR2 FQNEAQ (reference sequence). The CDR3 is made up of 18 amino acids. Each sample came from a Caucasian adult donor living in Nashville, Tennessee. CD4+ cells underwent separation, giving CD45RA+ naive and CD45RA-negative memory subsets. General study findings and limits: It was anticipated that sequencing depth would influence how many clonotypes donors shared.

For this clone: Its matching antigen is unknown.

Using immunoSEQ multiplex PCR, the repertoire was profiled, and TCRdb retains in-frame clones only, with some absent. The data hold 1.4 million or so clones, with 98% to 99% observed a single time. This TCR came from a man aged 25 to 40 in good health. Sample: naive CD4+ T cells sorted from blood. The subset: CD45RA+ positively selected. The V and J genes are TRBV7-9 and TRBJ2-1; possible D gene TRBD2, 5 bases. The CDR3 loop is CASSFRTSGSVFSNEQFF. CDR3 bases: TGTGCCAGCAGCTTTAGAACGTCGGGGAGTGTGTTTTCCAATGAGCAGTTCTTC.